These 12 T cell receptor beta chains came from one sample sequenced in a study of identical twins. TCRdb recomputed calls from the 5' RACE reads with MiXCR, one row per CDR3 protein. The table includes more than 650,000 distinct CDR3 sequences, roughly 6% detected once. Sequencing used naive T cells sorted from blood. Receptors originate from a man between 18 and 35 years old in good health.

This clonotype has ten or more counts. The chain recombines TRBV4-1 with TRBJ1-2, with D possibly TRBD1 on 6 matching bases. Germline values: CDR1 MGHRA, CDR2 YSYEKL. Deletions cut 5 bases from V and 2 bases from J, with 12 bases between. This CDR3 comprises 14 residues. The CDR3 coding sequence is TGCGCCAGCAGCAACGGACAGTTGAACTATGGCTACACCTTC. Its protein is CASSNGQLNYGYTF.

This clonotype has more than one count but fewer than ten. This chain's CDR3 is CASSLSSGLHNEQFF. The CDR3 DNA reads as TGTGCCAGCAGCTTAAGTAGCGGGCTTCACAATGAGCAGTTCTTC. This chain links TRBV11-2 with TRBJ2-1; 7 bases match TRBD2. The CDR3 spans 15 residues. Germline lookup yields CDR1 SGHAT and CDR2 FQNNGV. V shed 2 bases, J shed 5 bases, and the junction held 6 bases outside the gene matches.

In its sample, this clonotype was seen many times. The chain is built from TRBV7-9 and TRBJ2-7, with a weak D call TRBD1 (5 bases). The CDR3 is made up of 14 amino acids. The V gene lost 2 bases and the J gene lost 2 bases, with 10 bases spanning the gap. Germline assignment: CDR1 SEHNR and CDR2 FQNEAQ (reference sequence). The CDR3 reads CASSLPQVPYEQYF. The CDR3 coding sequence is TGTGCCAGCAGCTTACCACAGGTCCCCTACGAGCAGTACTTC.

This clonotype has at least ten counts. This rearrangement joins TRBV24-1 to TRBJ2-7; possibly TRBD1 or TRBD2 for D (5 bases each). The CDR3 totals 13 residues. Germline V gene sequence: CDR1 KGHDR, CDR2 SFDVKD. Trimming left V 9 bases short and J 4 bases short, with 15 bases between. The CDR3 region is CATDEGEGYEQYF. The CDR3 nucleotides read TGTGCCACCGACGAGGGAGAGGGGTACGAGCAGTACTTC.

This clonotype has a handful of counts. The chain couples TRBV5-5 to TRBJ2-7; D is possibly TRBD1 (7 bases). This CDR3 has 15 amino acids. Germline V gene sequence: CDR1 SGHKS, CDR2 YYEKEE (reference sequence). With 0 bases removed from V and 3 bases from J, the gap between germline ends came to 13 bases. DNA of the CDR3: TGTGCCAGCAGCTTGGGGGGGGACAGTCTCTACGAGCAGTACGTC. It yields the protein CASSLGGDSLYEQYV.

In its sample, this clonotype was seen many times. The rearrangement uses TRBV12-3 or TRBV12-4 and TRBJ1-4; 7 bases map to TRBD1. This CDR3 has 14 residues. J was trimmed by 1 base and V by 5 bases; bases with no gene match: 1. The CDR3 DNA is TGTGCCAGCAGTCCAGGGGGAACTAATGAAAAACTGTTTTTT. This sequence encodes CASSPGGTNEKLFF.

The sample holds many counts of this clonotype. This chain uses TRBV9 with TRBJ2-5, with D uncertain. V lost 3 bases to trimming and J lost 5 bases, with 17 bases between them. The germline gives CDR1 SGDLS, CDR2 YYNGEE. This CDR3 region has 15 residues. The CDR3, as DNA: TGTGCCAGCAGCGCTACTGACCGGCTCTGGGAGACCCAGTACTTC. As protein: CASSATDRLWETQYF.

The chain carries TRBV24-1 and TRBJ2-1; D is unclear. The CDR3 covers 12 residues. CDR1 and CDR2 from the germline V gene are KGHDR and SFDVKD. With 7 bases removed from V and 4 bases from J, the gap between germline ends came to 7 bases. The CDR3 DNA sequence: TGTGCCACCAGCCGACATTACAATGAGCAGTTCTTC. Amino acids: CATSRHYNEQFF.

V is TRBV4-3 and J is TRBJ2-1; tentatively, D is TRBD1 or TRBD2 (6 bases each). The V gene's germline CDR1 is LGHNA and CDR2 YSLEER. The CDR3 sequence is 18 residues long. V was pared by 0 bases and J by 9 bases, with 24 bases between. The CDR3 here is CASSQDVRSGGLGTEQFF. CDR3 DNA sequence: TGCGCCAGCAGCCAAGATGTCCGTTCTGGGGGGCTGGGAACTGAGCAGTTCTTC.

This clonotype has a count of ten or more. The V and J genes are TRBV7-2 and TRBJ1-5; D may be TRBD1 (5 bases). CDR1 SGHTA and CDR2 FQGNSA come from the germline V gene. This CDR3 is 15 amino acids long. V dropped 8 bases and J dropped 0 bases, with 14 bases sitting between them. The CDR3 DNA reads TGTGCCAGCGGCAAGACAGAAAATAGCAATCAGCCCCAGCATTTT. Protein sequence: CASGKTENSNQPQHF.

This clonotype was counted only a few times. This rearrangement joins TRBV5-1 to TRBJ1-1, with 12 bases that match TRBD1. Germline CDR1 and CDR2: SGHRS and YFSETQ. J lost 1 base, V lost 5 bases, and 12 bases had no gene match. The CDR3 extends over 18 amino acids. The CDR3 DNA is TGCGCCAGCAGTAAAGTCCGGGGACAGGGGGCCTCGAACACTGAAGCTTTCTTT. It specifies CASSKVRGQGASNTEAFF.

This clonotype has ten or more counts. This chain uses TRBV3-1 with TRBJ2-5; TRBD2 matches at 10 bases. J was trimmed by 0 bases and V by 5 bases; bases with no gene match: 12. This CDR3 region has 18 residues. Germline CDR1 LGHDT, CDR2 YNNKEL (reference sequence). CDR3 sequence (DNA): TGTGCCAGCAGCTTCGGGGGTCTAGCGGGAGAGTACCAAGAGACCCAGTACTTC. This codes for CASSFGGLAGEYQETQYF.